This TCR beta chain is from a study of cytomegalovirus exposure and HLA in healthy donors. Points on this clone: Antigen unknown.

Whole-study results and caveats: Reportedly, fewer N-insertions than the approximately 690-donor mean appeared in an Asian-associated ancestry cluster in a later analysis. In a later analysis, HLA-associated TCR beta chains were more clonally expanded than equally common others. For most subjects, TCR beta sequences were reported to predict HLA-A and HLA-B alleles with accuracy. The study flagged some 170 TCR beta chains as cytomegalovirus-associated.

13 Jbeta primers and 60 Vbeta primers were used for the PCR. Only in-frame clones appear in the TCRdb table, and some are missing; sequencing was by immunoSEQ multiplex PCR. This sample has over 150,000 clones, with roughly 77% found just once. This CDR3 is 13 amino acids long. V was trimmed by 2 bases and J by 4 bases, leaving 6 bases between them. The germline gives CDR1 MNHNY, CDR2 SVGAGI (reference sequence). The sequencing input was PBMCs. The chain couples TRBV6-6 to TRBJ2-1, with D possibly being TRBD1 (6 bases). The TCR comes from a male donor in good health and CMV-seronegative. This CDR3 reads CASSYGTYNEQFF. The CDR3 DNA reads TGTGCCAGCAGTTACGGGACATACAATGAGCAGTTCTTC.